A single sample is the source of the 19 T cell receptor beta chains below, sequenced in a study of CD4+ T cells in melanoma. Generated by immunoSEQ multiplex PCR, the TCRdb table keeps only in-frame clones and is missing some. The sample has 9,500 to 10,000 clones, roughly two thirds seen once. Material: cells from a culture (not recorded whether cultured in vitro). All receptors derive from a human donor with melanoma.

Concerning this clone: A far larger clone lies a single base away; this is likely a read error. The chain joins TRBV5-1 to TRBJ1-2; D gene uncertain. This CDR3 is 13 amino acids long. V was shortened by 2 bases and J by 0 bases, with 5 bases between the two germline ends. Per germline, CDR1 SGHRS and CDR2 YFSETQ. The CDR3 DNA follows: TGCGCCAGCAGCTTTTTGGCTAACTATGGCTACACCTTC. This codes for CASSFLANYGYTF.

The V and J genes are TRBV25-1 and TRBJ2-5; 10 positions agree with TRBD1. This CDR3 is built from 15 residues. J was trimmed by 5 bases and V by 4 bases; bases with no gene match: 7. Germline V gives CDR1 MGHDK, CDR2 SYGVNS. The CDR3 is CASSADRGRGETQYF. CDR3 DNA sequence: TGTGCCAGCAGTGCTGACAGGGGGCGCGGGGAGACCCAGTACTTC.

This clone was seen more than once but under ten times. DNA of the CDR3: TGTGCCAGCAGCGTAGCTTCCCGGGGGGGTGAGCAGTACTTC. Translation: CASSVASRGGEQYF. The chain links TRBV9 to TRBJ2-7; 8 positions match TRBD2. Germline CDR1 SGDLS, CDR2 YYNGEE. The CDR3 contains 14 residues. With V trimmed by 0 bases and J by 7 bases, 6 bases remained unmatched.

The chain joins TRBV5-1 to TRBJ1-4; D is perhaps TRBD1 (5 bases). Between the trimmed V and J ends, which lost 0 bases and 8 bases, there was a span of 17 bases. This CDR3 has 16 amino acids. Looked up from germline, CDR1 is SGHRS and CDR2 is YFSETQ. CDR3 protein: CASSLGQPGLKEKLFF. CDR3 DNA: TGCGCCAGCAGCTTGGGGCAACCGGGACTGAAGGAAAAACTGTTTTTT.

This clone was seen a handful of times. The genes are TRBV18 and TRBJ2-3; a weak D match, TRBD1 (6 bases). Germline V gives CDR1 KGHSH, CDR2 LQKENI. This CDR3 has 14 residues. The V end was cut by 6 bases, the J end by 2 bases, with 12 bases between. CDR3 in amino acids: CASSGQTDTDTQYF. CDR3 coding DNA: TGTGCCAGCTCCGGACAGACGGACACAGATACGCAGTATTTT.

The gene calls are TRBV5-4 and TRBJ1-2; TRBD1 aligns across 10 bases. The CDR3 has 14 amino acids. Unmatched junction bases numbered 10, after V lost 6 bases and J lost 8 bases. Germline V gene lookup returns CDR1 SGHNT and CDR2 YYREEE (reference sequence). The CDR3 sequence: CASTRDRGLRGYTF. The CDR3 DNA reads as TGTGCCAGCACACGTGACAGGGGGCTTCGAGGCTACACCTTC. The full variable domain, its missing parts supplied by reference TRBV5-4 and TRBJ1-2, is ETGVTQSPTHLIKTRGQQVTLRCSSQSGHNTVSWYQQALGQGPQFIFQYYREEENGRGNFPPRFSGLQFPNYSSELNVNALELDDSALYLCASTRDRGLRGYTFGSGTRLTVV.

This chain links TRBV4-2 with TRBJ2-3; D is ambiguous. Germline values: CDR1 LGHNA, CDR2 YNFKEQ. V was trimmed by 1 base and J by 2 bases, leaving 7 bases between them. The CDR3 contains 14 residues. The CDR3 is CASSQVPHTDTQYF. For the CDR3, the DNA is TGTGCCAGCAGCCAAGTCCCGCACACAGATACGCAGTATTTT.

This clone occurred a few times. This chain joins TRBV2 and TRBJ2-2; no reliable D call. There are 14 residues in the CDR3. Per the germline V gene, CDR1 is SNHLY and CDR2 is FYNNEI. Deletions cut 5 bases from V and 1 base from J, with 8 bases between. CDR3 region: CASSLGMNTGELFF. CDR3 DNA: TGTGCCAGCAGTCTGGGGATGAACACCGGGGAGCTGTTTTTT.

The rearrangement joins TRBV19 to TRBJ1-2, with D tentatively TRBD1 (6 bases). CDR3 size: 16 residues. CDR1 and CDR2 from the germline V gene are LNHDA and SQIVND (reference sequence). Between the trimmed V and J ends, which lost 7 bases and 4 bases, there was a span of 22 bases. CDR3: CASTAPKQGVGYGYTF. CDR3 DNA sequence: TGTGCCAGTACCGCTCCCAAACAGGGCGTGGGCTATGGCTACACCTTC.

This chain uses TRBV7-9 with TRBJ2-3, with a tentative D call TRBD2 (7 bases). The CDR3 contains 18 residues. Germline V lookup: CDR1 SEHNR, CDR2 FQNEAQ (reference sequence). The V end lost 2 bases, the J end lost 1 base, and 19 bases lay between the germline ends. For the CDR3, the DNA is TGTGCCAGCAGCTTATTTCTAACGCTGCGGGGGCGCACAGATACGCAGTATTTT. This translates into CASSLFLTLRGRTDTQYF.

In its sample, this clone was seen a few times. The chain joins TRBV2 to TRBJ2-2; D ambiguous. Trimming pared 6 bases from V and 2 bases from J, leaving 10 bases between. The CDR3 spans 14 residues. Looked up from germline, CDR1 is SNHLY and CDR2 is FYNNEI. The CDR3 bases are TGTGCCAGCAGAGTGGGCATTAACACCGGGGAGCTGTTTTTT. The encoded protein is CASRVGINTGELFF.

The CDR3 bases are TGTGCCAGCAGTTACAGACAGGGATTAGGCTACACCTTC. Translated, it gives CASSYRQGLGYTF. The V gene is TRBV6-5, the J gene TRBJ1-2, with 7 bases identical to TRBD1. Trimming at V came to 2 bases and at J to 8 bases, leaving 5 bases not matched to a gene. The germline gives CDR1 MNHEY, CDR2 SVGAGI. CDR3 size: 13 residues.

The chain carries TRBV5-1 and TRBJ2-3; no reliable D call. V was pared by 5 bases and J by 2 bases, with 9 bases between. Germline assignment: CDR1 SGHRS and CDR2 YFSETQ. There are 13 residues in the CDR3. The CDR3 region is CASRYGPTDTQYF. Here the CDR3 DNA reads TGCGCCAGCAGGTACGGCCCCACAGATACGCAGTATTTT.

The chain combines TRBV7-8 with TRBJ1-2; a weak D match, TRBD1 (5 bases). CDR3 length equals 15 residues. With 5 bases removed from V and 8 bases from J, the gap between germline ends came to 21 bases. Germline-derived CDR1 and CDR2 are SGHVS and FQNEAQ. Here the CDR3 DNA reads TGTGCCAGCAGCCCCGCGAGGACGGGTTGGGGGGGCTACACCTTC. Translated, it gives CASSPARTGWGGYTF. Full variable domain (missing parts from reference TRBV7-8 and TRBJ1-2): GAGVSQSPRYKVAKRGQDVALRCDPISGHVSLFWYQQALGQGPEFLTYFQNEAQLDKSGLPSDRFFAERPEGSVSTLKIQRTQQEDSAVYLCASSPARTGWGGYTFGSGTRLTVV.

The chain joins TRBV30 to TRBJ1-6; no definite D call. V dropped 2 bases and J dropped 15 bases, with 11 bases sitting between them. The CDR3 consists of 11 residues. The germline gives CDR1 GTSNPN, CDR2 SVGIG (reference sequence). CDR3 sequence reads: CAWSITSVLHF. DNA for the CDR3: TGTGCCTGGAGTATAACATCCGTCCTCCACTTT.

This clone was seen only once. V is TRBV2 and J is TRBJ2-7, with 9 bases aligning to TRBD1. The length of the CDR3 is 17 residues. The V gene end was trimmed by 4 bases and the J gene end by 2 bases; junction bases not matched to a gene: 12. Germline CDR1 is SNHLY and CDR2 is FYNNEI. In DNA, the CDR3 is TGTGCCAGCAGTGTATCATTTCTGGGACAGGGTCCCTACGAGCAGTACTTC. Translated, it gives CASSVSFLGQGPYEQYF.

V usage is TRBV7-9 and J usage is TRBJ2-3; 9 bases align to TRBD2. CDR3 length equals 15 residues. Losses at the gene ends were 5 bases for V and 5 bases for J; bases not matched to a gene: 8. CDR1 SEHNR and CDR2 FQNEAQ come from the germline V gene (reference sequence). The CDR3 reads CASSHGSGGEDTQYF. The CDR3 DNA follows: TGTGCCAGCAGCCACGGTAGCGGGGGTGAAGATACGCAGTATTTT.

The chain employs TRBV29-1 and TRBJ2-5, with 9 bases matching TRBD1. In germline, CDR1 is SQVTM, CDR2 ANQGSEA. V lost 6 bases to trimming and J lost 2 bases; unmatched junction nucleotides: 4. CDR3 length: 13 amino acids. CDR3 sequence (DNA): TGCAGCGTCCCGGGACAGGGACAAGAGACCCAGTACTTC. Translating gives CSVPGQGQETQYF.

The CDR3 nucleotides are TGCGCCAGCAGCCCCCCATATGCAACTAATGAAAAACTGTTTTTT. Residues: CASSPPYATNEKLFF. V is TRBV4-1 and J is TRBJ1-4, with D unclear. The CDR3 length is 15 residues. V dropped 4 bases and J dropped 0 bases, with 9 bases sitting between them. CDR1 is MGHRA, CDR2 YSYEKL, per germline.